This paragraph reports one TCR beta chain. Its antigen is currently unknown. The sample is drawn from a study of cytomegalovirus exposure and HLA in healthy donors. Overall study: Roughly 80 million unique TCRs from HLA-typed donors made up an early data release.

Germline V gene sequence: CDR1 GTSNPN, CDR2 SVGIG (reference sequence). The length of the CDR3 is 15 residues. The V gene lost 0 bases and the J gene lost 1 base, with 10 bases spanning the gap. General study results and limits: Later analysis indicated greater clonal expansion among HLA-associated TCR beta chains than among equally common other chains. Some V segments, including TRBV6-2 and TRBV6-3, were excluded as indistinguishable.

The PCR ran on 60 Vbeta and 13 Jbeta primers. Profiled with immunoSEQ multiplex PCR; TCRdb holds only in-frame clones, not every one. Here the sample table reports 100,000 or so clones. The sample comprised PBMCs. This TCR derives from a man in his forties or fifties in good health and CMV-seronegative. The chain couples TRBV30 to TRBJ2-1; no reliable D call. The CDR3 is CAWSVIAASYNEQFF. The DNA for the CDR3 is TGTGCCTGGAGTGTCATAGCTGCATCCTACAATGAGCAGTTCTTC.